One sample yielded the 19 T cell receptor beta chains listed below, sequenced in a study of post-analysis software for immune sequencing data. Sequencing libraries made from TCR beta cDNA carried unique molecular identifiers. TCRdb called the PCR reads again in MiXCR, with one record for every CDR3 protein. Of about 820,000 distinct CDR3 sequences listed, approximately 53% are singletons. What these receptors recognize is not known. Overall study findings and caveats: In patients, TRBV5-6, TRBV5-1 and TRBV20-1 belonged to five TRBV segments found more frequently than in controls.

Sequencing was done on a sample of blood. These receptors were collected from a girl between 5 and 17 years old with multiple sclerosis.

This clonotype was counted only a few times. This rearrangement joins TRBV7-9 to TRBJ2-6; D is unresolved. The germline V and J ends were trimmed by 7 bases and 1 base, with 8 bases remaining between them. Germline V gene sequence: CDR1 SEHNR, CDR2 FQNEAQ (reference sequence). CDR3 length equals 14 residues. The CDR3 spells CASKTLSGANVLTF. CDR3 bases: TGTGCCAGCAAGACGCTTTCTGGGGCCAACGTCCTGACTTTC.

V is TRBV4-1 and J is TRBJ2-5, with 7 nucleotides matching TRBD2. The J call is doubtful: the DNA matches TRBJ2-7 better. This CDR3 has 15 residues. Germline CDR1 MGHRA, CDR2 YSYEKL. The CDR3 DNA reads TGCGCCAGCAGCCCCCCGGGAGCGGGACCTTACGAGCAGTACTTC. Translated, it gives CASSPPGAGPYEQYF.

The rearrangement links TRBV10-3 to TRBJ2-7; unclear D gene. CDR3 size: 12 residues. V was clipped by 3 bases and J by 4 bases, with 7 bases between them. Germline V gene lookup returns CDR1 ENHRY and CDR2 SYGVKD. The DNA of the CDR3 is TGTGCCATCAGTGATTCCGGATACGAGCAGTACTTC. It specifies CAISDSGYEQYF.

The rearrangement joins TRBV3-1 to TRBJ2-1; TRBD2 might be the D (6 bases). CDR3 length equals 15 residues. The V gene lost 3 bases and the J gene lost 5 bases, with 14 bases spanning the gap. Germline V gene lookup returns CDR1 LGHDT and CDR2 YNNKEL (reference sequence). CDR3 loop: CASSQYLDYNNEQFF. CDR3 coding DNA: TGTGCCAGCAGCCAGTACCTGGACTACAACAATGAGCAGTTCTTC.

Only one count was recorded for this clonotype. This rearrangement joins TRBV4-2 to TRBJ2-7; the D gene is possibly TRBD2 (6 bases). Germline V CDR1 and CDR2: LGHNA, YNFKEQ. This CDR3 contains 17 residues. The V end was cut by 3 bases, the J end by 2 bases, with 20 bases between. The CDR3 region has the DNA TGTGCCAGCAGCCACCTGTGGGTTATAGCGGAAGCCTACGAGCAGTACTTC. Its translation: CASSHLWVIAEAYEQYF.

A remark on this clonotype: A junction boundary mismatches the germline segment, possibly from a read error. The chain joins TRBV10-2 to TRBJ1-2, with 8 positions matching TRBD1. CDR1 is WSHSY and CDR2 is SAAADI in the germline V gene. This CDR3 comprises 15 residues. The CDR3 is CASSGPGQETYSYTF. The CDR3, as DNA: TGCGCCAGCAGTGGTCCGGGACAGGAGACCTATAGCTACACCTTC.

This clonotype was observed a handful of times. The J gene is TRBJ2-7, the V gene TRBV20-1; no clear D gene. CDR3 length: 14 residues. CDR1 and CDR2 (germline): DFQATT, SNEGSKA (reference sequence). V shed 5 bases and J shed 2 bases, with 16 bases lying between them. CDR3 sequence: CSAVPLVQAYEQYF. CDR3 nucleotides: TGCAGTGCTGTCCCTCTAGTCCAAGCCTACGAGCAGTACTTC.

This clonotype has a handful of counts. This sequence joins TRBV4-2 and TRBJ2-4, with D unresolved. The end of the DNA is better explained by TRBJ2-7, so the J call may be wrong. This CDR3 has 14 amino acids. Germline CDR1 and CDR2: LGHNA and YNFKEQ. DNA for the CDR3: TGTGCCAGCAGCCAAGACGCAAACTCCTACGAGCAGTACTTC. As protein: CASSQDANSYEQYF.

This clonotype has more than one count but fewer than ten. Compared with germline, one end of the junction differs, possibly owing to a read error. The V gene is TRBV2, the J gene TRBJ2-6; TRBD1 is a possible D gene (5 bases). CDR1 is SNHLY and CDR2 is FYNNEI in the germline V gene. The CDR3 has 13 residues. The CDR3, as DNA: TGTGCCAGCAAAAACTCTGGGGCCAACGTCCGGACTTTC. As protein: CASKNSGANVRTF.

V usage is TRBV25-1 and J usage is TRBJ1-6, with TRBD1 matching over 9 bases. V gave up 6 bases and J gave up 1 base; unmatched junction bases: 4. The CDR3 covers 16 residues. The germline gives CDR1 MGHDK, CDR2 SYGVNS. The CDR3 coding sequence is TGTGCCAGCAGGCCGGACAGGGGATCCTATAATTCACCCCTCCACTTT. This sequence encodes CASRPDRGSYNSPLHF. Supplemented by reference TRBV25-1 and TRBJ1-6, the full variable domain reads EADIYQTPRYLVIGTGKKITLECSQTMGHDKMYWYQQDPGMELHLIHYSYGVNSTEKGDLSSESTVSRIRTEHFPLTLESARPSHTSQYLCASRPDRGSYNSPLHFGNGTRLTVT.

The chain links TRBV5-1 to TRBJ2-1; no clear D gene. The CDR3 has 13 amino acids. Trimming took off 0 bases at V and 10 bases at J, with 11 bases between the two ends. CDR1 SGHRS and CDR2 YFSETQ come from the germline V gene. The CDR3 is CASSLADVEEQFF. The CDR3 DNA sequence: TGCGCCAGCAGCTTGGCTGATGTTGAGGAGCAGTTCTTC.

This chain connects TRBV10-3 to TRBJ1-5; a possible D gene is TRBD1 (5 bases). The CDR3 runs 14 residues. The ends were cut back, 4 bases at V and 6 bases at J, with 13 bases in the middle. Germline V gene lookup returns CDR1 ENHRY and CDR2 SYGVKD. DNA for the CDR3: TGTGCCATCAGTGGGACAACCAGACCTCAGCCCCAGCATTTT. Encoded protein: CAISGTTRPQPQHF.

Only a few counts were recorded for this clonotype. V gene TRBV12-3 or TRBV12-4 combines with J gene TRBJ1-2, with 9 bases identical to TRBD1. The CDR3 runs 15 residues. J gave up 2 bases and V 1 base, and 2 bases lay outside the gene matches. CDR3: CASSLVGTGNYGYTF. The CDR3 DNA sequence: TGTGCCAGCAGTTTAGTTGGGACAGGGAACTATGGCTACACCTTC.

This clonotype was recorded a few times. V and J are TRBV4-1 and TRBJ2-3; TRBD2 aligns across 9 bases. The J segment lost 8 bases and the V segment lost 0 bases, leaving 15 bases of the junction unmatched. The germline V gene encodes CDR1 MGHRA and CDR2 YSYEKL. CDR3 size: 18 residues. The CDR3 is CASSQDPPRAGGGGTQYF. Here the CDR3 DNA reads TGCGCCAGCAGCCAAGATCCCCCCCGAGCGGGAGGCGGAGGTACGCAGTATTTT.

This clonotype occurred a few times. The rearrangement links TRBV10-3 to TRBJ2-4, with TRBD2 identical over 7 bases. Germline CDR1 ENHRY, CDR2 SYGVKD. Trimming removed 3 bases from V and 7 bases from J; junction bases left unmatched: 15. This CDR3 region has 17 residues. The chain's CDR3 is CAISDAQAGRRYNIQYF. The CDR3 nucleotides are TGTGCCATCAGTGACGCCCAGGCCGGGAGGAGGTATAACATTCAGTACTTC.

V is TRBV10-3 and J is TRBJ2-7; TRBD1 or TRBD2 may be the D gene (7 bases each). Germline loops: CDR1 ENHRY, CDR2 SYGVKD. This CDR3 region has 15 residues. V was trimmed by 11 bases and J by 2 bases, leaving 22 bases between them. In DNA form, the CDR3 reads TGTGCCGGGGGGGGATTTCGGGACAGTGCCTACGAGCAGTACTTC. It is translated as CAGGGFRDSAYEQYF.

This clonotype was seen more than once but under ten times. The gene calls are TRBV29-1 and TRBJ2-7, with 7 bases identical to TRBD1. The J segment lost 5 bases and the V segment lost 3 bases, leaving 4 bases of the junction unmatched. CDR1 and CDR2 from the germline V gene are SQVTM and ANQGSEA. The CDR3 is 12 amino acids. This CDR3 is CSVDRGGDEQYF. DNA of the CDR3: TGCAGCGTTGACCGAGGGGGCGACGAGCAGTACTTC.

V and J are TRBV2 and TRBJ2-1; 11 bases align to TRBD2. Trimming at V came to 6 bases and at J to 2 bases, leaving 12 bases not matched to a gene. The CDR3 length is 18 residues. Germline CDR1 reads SNHLY; CDR2 reads FYNNEI. The CDR3 sequence: CASRRSVVAGGPYNEQFF. CDR3 nucleotide sequence: TGTGCCAGCAGGAGATCGGTCGTAGCGGGGGGGCCCTACAATGAGCAGTTCTTC.

This clonotype has only a few counts. The chain joins TRBV6-5 to TRBJ2-7; 9 bases match TRBD1. The trim removed 5 bases at V and 2 bases at J, leaving 7 bases unmatched. Germline V lookup: CDR1 MNHEY, CDR2 SVGAGI. The CDR3 is 15 residues long. CDR3 coding DNA: TGTGCCAGCAGTGGACCGGGACAGGGTGCCTACGAGCAGTACTTC. Translation gives CASSGPGQGAYEQYF.